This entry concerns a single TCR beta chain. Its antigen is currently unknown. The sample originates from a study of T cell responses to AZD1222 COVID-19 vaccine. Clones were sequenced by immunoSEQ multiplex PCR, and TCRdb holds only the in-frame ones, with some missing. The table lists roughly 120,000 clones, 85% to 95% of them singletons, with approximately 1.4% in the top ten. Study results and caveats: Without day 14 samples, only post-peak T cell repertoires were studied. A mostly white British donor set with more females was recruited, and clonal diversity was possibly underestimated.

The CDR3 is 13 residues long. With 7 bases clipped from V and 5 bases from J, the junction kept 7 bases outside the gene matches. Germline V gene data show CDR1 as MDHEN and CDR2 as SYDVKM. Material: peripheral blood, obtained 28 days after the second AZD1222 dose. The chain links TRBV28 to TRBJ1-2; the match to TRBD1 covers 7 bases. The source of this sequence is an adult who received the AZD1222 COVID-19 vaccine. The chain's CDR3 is CASTTLQGYGYTF. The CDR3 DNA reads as TGTGCCAGCACAACCCTACAGGGGTATGGCTACACCTTC.